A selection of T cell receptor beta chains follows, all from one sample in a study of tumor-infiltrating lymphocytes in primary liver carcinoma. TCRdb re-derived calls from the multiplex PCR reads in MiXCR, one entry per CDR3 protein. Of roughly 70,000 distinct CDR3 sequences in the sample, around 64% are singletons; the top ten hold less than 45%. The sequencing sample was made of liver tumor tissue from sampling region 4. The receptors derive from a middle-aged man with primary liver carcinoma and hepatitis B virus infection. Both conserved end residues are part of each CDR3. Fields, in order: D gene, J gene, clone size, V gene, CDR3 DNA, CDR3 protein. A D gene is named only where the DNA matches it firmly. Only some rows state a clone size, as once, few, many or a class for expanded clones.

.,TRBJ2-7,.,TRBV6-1,TGTGCCAGCAGTTACAGGGACGAGCAGTACTTC,CASSYRDEQYF
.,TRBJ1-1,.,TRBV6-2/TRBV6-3,TGTGCCAGCAGCTCCGACAGCCACACTGAAGTTTTCTTT,CASSSDSHTEVFF
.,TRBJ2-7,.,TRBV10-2,TGCGCCAGCAGTGTGAGGGGCTACGAACAGTACTTC,CASSVRGYEQYF
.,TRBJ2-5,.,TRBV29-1,TGCAGCGTTGAAGATCGCCCCAAAGAGGCCCAGTATTTC,CSVEDRPKEAQYF
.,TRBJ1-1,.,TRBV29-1,TGCAGCGCCATCGGACATGGGACTGAAGCTTTCTTT,CSAIGHGTEAFF
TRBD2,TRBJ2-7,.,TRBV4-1,TGCGCCAGCAGTCAAGGGGGGACTAGCGGGGGTGTCCCGTACGAGCAGTACTTC,CASSQGGTSGGVPYEQYF
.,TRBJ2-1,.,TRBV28,TGTGCCAGCAGTTTACAGTACAATGAGCAGTTCTTC,CASSLQYNEQFF
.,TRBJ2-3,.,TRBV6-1,TGTGTCAACTCAATCGGGGTAAATACGCAGTATTTT,CVNSIGVNTQYF
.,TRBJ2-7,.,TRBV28,TGCGCCAACAGTTTGGGGGGGCATGTTTCCTACGAGCAGTACTTC,CANSLGGHVSYEQYF
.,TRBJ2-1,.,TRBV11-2,TGTGCCAGCAGCTTCAAGCATGGGTTGGGGCGGGTGTGGTGTAGCTACAATGAGCAGTTCTTC,CASSFKHGLGRVWCSYNEQFF
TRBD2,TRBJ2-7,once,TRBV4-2,TGTGCCAATAGCCAATACGGACTAGTGGGAATCGGGTCCTACGAGCAGTACTTC,CANSQYGLVGIGSYEQYF
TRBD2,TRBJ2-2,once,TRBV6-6,TGTGCCAGCAGTCCGATCGTGGGACTAGCGGGGCCGACGAACACCGGGGATCTGTTTTTT,CASSPIVGLAGPTNTGDLFF
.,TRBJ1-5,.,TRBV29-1,TGCAGCGTTGTGTTTGTGGGAGCATCATCCCAGCATTTT,CSVVFVGASSQHF
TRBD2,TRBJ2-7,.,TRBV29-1,TGCATCGTTGAGTCGGGACTAGGATACGAGCAGTACTTC,CIVESGLGYEQYF
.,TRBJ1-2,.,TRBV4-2,TGTGCCGACAGAGCCCTTGATGGGAACTATGGCTACACCTTC,CADRALDGNYGYTF
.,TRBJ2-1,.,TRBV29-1,TGCAGTGTTGATCAGCGGGTCTACAATGAGCAGTCCTTC,CSVDQRVYNEQSF